The sequence of this TCR beta chain was determined in a study of beta chain features in type 1 diabetes. Study-level background: Researchers looked at some 99 million sorted cells across all samples. Notes on the study in general: Researchers report that Type 1 diabetes patients had moderately but significantly shorter TCRB CDR3s across all four CD4+ subsets. Overrepresentation of cells with high TCR expression could result from cDNA sequencing. More deletions and fewer insertions at VDJ junctions were seen in type 1 diabetes patients. Patients' naive, central memory and Treg TCRB repertoires seemed closer to one another than those of healthy donors.

This clone turned up a few times. Its antigen remains unidentified. TCRB transcripts that were expressed got sequenced, as all of the isolated RNA had been reverse transcribed. The table came from immunoSEQ multiplex PCR; TCRdb's copy has only in-frame clones and leaves some out. The table has some 350,000 clones, around a tenth seen once. The length of the CDR3 is 13 residues. CDR1 and CDR2 from the germline V gene are MGHDK and SYGVNS. This TCR came from a man aged 30 to 39 with type 1 diabetes. The chain is built from TRBV25-1 and TRBJ2-5, with D tentatively TRBD1 (5 bases). The J call is doubtful: the DNA matches TRBJ2-7 better. The sequenced sample was central memory CD4+ T cells from blood. Here the CDR3 reads CARWATVNYEQYF. The CDR3 DNA is TGTGCCAGGTGGGCGACAGTGAACTACGAGCAGTACTTC.